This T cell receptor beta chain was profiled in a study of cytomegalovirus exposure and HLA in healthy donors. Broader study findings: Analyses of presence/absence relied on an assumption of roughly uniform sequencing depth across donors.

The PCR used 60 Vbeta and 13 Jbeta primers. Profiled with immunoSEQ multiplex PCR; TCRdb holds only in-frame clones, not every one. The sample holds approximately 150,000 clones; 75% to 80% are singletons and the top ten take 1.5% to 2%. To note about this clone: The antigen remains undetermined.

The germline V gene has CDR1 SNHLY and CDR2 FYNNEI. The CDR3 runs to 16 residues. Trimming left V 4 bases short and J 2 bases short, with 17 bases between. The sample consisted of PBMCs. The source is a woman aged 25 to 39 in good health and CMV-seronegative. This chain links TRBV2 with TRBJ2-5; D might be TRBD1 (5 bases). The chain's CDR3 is CASSVQGRVTQETQYF. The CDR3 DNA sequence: TGTGCCAGCAGTGTCCAGGGTAGGGTGACTCAAGAGACCCAGTACTTC.